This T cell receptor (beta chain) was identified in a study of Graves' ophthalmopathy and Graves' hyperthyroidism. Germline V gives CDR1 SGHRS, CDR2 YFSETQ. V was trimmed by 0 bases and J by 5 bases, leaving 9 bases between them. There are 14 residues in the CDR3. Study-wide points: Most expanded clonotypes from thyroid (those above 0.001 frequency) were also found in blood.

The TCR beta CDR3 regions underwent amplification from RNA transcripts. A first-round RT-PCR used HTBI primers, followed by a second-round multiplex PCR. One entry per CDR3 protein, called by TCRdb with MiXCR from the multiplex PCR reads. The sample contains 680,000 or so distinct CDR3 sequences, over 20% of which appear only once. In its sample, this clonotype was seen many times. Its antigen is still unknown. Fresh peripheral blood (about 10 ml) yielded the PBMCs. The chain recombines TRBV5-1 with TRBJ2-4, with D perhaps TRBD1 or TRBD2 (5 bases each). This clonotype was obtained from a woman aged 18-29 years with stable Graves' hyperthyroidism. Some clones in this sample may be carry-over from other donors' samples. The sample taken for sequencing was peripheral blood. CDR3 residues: CASSLAGTENIQYF. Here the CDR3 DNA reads TGCGCCAGCAGCTTGGCAGGGACGGAAAACATTCAGTACTTC. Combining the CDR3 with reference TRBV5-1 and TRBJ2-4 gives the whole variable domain KAGVTQTPRYLIKTRGQQVTLSCSPISGHRSVSWYQQTPGQGLQFLFEYFSETQRNKGNFPGRFSGRQFSNSRSEMNVSTLELGDSALYLCASSLAGTENIQYFGAGTRLSVL.